This TCR beta chain was sequenced for a study of T cell repertoires in cytomegalovirus infection. Across the whole study: Indications came from public TCR beta signatures; they pointed to CMV infection and to a matching HLA type. Whole-study findings and limits: Clonotypes of TCR beta that were HLA-C-restricted and CMV-specific dominated the ex vivo response. Individuals carrying CMV plus the relevant HLA were identified by cumulative frequency of public TCR beta families.

Turning to this clonotype: Its antigen is still unknown.

V lost 2 bases to trimming and J lost 3 bases, with 14 bases between them. Germline loops: CDR1 SGHVS, CDR2 FQNEAQ. CDR3 size: 16 residues. TCRdb re-called the reads through MiXCR, storing one row per CDR3 protein. The table includes fewer than 650,000 distinct CDR3 sequences, roughly 42% detected once. The source was cultured PBMCs, collected from culture after CMV antigen stimulation. This receptor was taken from a human donor in good health (CMV status not recorded). Some clones in this sample may be carry-over from other donors' samples. The chain recombines TRBV7-8 with TRBJ2-1, with D hard to call. Here the CDR3 reads CASSLSRLAVYNEQFF. Written as DNA, the CDR3 is TGTGCCAGCAGCTTAAGTAGGTTGGCAGTCTACAATGAGCAGTTCTTC.